The clone carrying this TCR beta chain turned up a few times. The sample has other DNA sequences that encode this CDR3 too. The entry originates in a study of blood T cell repertoires in COVID-19. Original methodology: Reference gene primers were amplified, and this amplification served to estimate nucleated cell counts. Generated by immunoSEQ multiplex PCR, the TCRdb table keeps only in-frame clones and is missing some. V, J and clone size were drawn from that table, and D and trimming were deduced from the DNA. The table has 250,000 to 300,000 clones, 89% seen once. Adults between about 18 and 95 years of age took part from fewer than 30 US areas. Assignment of participants to cohorts was predicated upon participant-reported clinical history. This TCR was recovered from a woman aged 40-49 years who had recovered from COVID-19. Material for sequencing was PBMCs or T cells enriched from blood (not recorded which).

The chain's CDR3 is CASSGTGGDQPQHF. CDR3 nucleotides: TGTGCCAGCAGTGGGACAGGGGGCGATCAGCCCCAGCATTTT. V and J are TRBV2 and TRBJ1-5; TRBD1 aligns across 11 bases. Unmatched junction bases numbered 1, after V lost 4 bases and J lost 5 bases. CDR1 is SNHLY and CDR2 is FYNNEI in the germline V gene. The CDR3 is 14 amino acids.